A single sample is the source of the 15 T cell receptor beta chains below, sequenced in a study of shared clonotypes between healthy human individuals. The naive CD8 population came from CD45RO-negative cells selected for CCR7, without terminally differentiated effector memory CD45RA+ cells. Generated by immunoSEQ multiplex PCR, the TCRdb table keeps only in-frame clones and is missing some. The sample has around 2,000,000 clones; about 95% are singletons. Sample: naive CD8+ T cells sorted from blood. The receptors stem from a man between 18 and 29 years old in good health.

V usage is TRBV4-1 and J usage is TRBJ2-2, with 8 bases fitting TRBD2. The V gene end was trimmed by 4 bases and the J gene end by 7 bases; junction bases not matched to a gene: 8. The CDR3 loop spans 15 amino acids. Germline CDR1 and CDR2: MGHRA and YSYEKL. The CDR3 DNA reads TGCGCCAGCAGCCGCGGGGGGTCCCTCAGCGGGGAGCTGTTTTTT. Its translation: CASSRGGSLSGELFF.

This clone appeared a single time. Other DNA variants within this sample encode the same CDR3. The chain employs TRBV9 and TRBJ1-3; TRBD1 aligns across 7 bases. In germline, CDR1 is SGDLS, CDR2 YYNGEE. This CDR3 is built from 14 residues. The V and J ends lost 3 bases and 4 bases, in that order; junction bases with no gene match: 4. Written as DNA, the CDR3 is TGTGCCAGCAGCGGGACAGGTAGCGGAAACACCATATATTTT. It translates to CASSGTGSGNTIYF.

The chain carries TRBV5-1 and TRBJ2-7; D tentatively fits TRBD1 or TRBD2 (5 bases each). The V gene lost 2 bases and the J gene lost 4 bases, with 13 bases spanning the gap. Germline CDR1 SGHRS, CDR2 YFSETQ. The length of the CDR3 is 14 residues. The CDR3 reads CASSLGVGVYEQYF. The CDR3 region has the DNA TGCGCCAGCAGCTTAGGGGTGGGGGTTTACGAGCAGTACTTC.

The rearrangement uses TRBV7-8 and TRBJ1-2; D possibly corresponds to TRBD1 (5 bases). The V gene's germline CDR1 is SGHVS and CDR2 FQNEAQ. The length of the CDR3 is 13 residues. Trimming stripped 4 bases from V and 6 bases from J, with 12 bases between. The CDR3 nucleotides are TGTGCCAGCAGCTCCGGGTTAGGGGATGGCTACACCTTC. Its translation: CASSSGLGDGYTF.

As DNA, the CDR3 is TGTGCCAGCAGTGAATTTAACGGGGGTGAACTGTTTTTT. Translating it yields CASSEFNGGELFF. V usage is TRBV6-1 and J usage is TRBJ1-4; perhaps TRBD1 as D (5 bases). CDR1 is MNHNS and CDR2 is SASEGT in the germline V gene. The CDR3 length is 13 residues. The germline V and J ends were trimmed by 2 bases and 12 bases, with 13 bases remaining between them.

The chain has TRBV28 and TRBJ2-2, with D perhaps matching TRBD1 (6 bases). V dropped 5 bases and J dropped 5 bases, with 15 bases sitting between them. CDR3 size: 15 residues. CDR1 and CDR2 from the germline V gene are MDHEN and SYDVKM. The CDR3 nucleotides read TGTGCCAGCAGTCCTAGACAGGTTGGGACCGGGGAGCTGTTTTTT. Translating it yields CASSPRQVGTGELFF.

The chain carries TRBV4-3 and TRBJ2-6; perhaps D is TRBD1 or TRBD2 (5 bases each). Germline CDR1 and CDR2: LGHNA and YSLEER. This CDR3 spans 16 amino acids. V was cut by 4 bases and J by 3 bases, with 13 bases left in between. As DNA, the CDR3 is TGCGCCAGCAGCCCCGGGGTAGGGGTTGGGGCCAACGTCCTGACTTTC. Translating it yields CASSPGVGVGANVLTF.

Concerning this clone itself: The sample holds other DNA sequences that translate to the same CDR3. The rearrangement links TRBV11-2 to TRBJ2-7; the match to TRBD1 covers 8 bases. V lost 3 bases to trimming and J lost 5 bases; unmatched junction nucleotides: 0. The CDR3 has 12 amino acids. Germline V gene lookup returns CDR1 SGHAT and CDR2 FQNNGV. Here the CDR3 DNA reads TGTGCCAGCAGCTTGGACAGGGACGAGCAGTACTTC. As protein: CASSLDRDEQYF.

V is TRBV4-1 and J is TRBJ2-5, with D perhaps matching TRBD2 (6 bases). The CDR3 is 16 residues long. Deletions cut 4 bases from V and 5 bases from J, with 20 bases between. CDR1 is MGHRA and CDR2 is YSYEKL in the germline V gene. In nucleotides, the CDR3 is TGCGCCAGCAGCCTTCGAGGCGGGGCGATGGGGGAGACCCAGTACTTC. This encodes CASSLRGGAMGETQYF.

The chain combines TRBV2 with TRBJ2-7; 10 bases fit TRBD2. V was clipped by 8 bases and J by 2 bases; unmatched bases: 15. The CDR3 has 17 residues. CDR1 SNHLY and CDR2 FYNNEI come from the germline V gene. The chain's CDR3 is CASLIITTSGETYEQYF. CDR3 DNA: TGTGCCAGCTTGATAATCACCACTAGCGGGGAGACCTACGAGCAGTACTTC.

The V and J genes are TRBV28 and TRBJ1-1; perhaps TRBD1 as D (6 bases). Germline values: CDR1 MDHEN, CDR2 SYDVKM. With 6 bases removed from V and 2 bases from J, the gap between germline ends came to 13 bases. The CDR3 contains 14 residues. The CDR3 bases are TGTGCCAGCAGGTCCCGGGGGCCCAACACTGAAGCTTTCTTT. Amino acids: CASRSRGPNTEAFF.

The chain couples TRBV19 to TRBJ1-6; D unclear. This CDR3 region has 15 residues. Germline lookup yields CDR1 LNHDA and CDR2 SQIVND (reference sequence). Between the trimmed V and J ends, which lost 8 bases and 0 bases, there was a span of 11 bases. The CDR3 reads CASLDKSSYNSPLHF. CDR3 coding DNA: TGTGCCAGTCTCGACAAGAGCTCCTATAATTCACCCCTCCACTTT.

CDR3 nucleotide sequence: TGTGCCAGCAGCTACCCAAGGAGCGGGTATGCCTCCTACAATGAGCAGTTCTTC. It specifies CASSYPRSGYASYNEQFF. The chain links TRBV7-9 to TRBJ2-1, with D possibly being TRBD2 (6 bases). Germline lookup yields CDR1 SEHNR and CDR2 FQNEAQ (reference sequence). Trimming pared 4 bases from V and 0 bases from J, leaving 19 bases between. The CDR3 has 18 amino acids.

CDR3 coding DNA: TGTGCCAGCAGTGAAGTAAAGGAAGCTTTCTTT. It yields the protein CASSEVKEAFF. This chain connects TRBV2 to TRBJ1-1; D not certain. The CDR3 contains 11 residues. The V gene's germline CDR1 is SNHLY and CDR2 FYNNEI. The V gene lost 1 base and the J gene lost 8 bases, with 5 bases spanning the gap.

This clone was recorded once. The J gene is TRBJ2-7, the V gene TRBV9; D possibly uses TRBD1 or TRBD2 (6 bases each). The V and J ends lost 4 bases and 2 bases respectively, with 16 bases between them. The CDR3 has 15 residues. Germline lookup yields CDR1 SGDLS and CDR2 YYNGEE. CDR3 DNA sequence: TGTGCCAGCAGCTGGGGGGACGACAGGACCTACGAGCAGTACTTC. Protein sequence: CASSWGDDRTYEQYF.